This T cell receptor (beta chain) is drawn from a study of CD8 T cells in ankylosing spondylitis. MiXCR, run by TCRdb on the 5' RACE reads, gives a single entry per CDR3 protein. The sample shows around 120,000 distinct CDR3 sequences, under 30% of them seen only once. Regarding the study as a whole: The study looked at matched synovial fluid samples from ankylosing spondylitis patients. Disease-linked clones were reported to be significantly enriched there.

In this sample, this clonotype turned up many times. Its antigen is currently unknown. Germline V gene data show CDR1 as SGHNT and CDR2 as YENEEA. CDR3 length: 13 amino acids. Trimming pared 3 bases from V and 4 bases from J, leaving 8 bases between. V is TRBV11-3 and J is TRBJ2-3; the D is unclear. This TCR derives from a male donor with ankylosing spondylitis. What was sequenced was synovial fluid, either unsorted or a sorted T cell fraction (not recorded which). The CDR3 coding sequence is TGTGCCAGCAGCTTGCAAGGACCAGATACGCAGTATTTT. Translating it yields CASSLQGPDTQYF.